The clone carrying this T cell receptor (beta chain) was recorded a few times. Its specificity is not known. At one end the junction does not follow the germline gene, possibly because of a read error. TCRdb reprocessed the reads via MiXCR and lists one record per CDR3 protein. This table holds 450,000 to 650,000 distinct CDR3 sequences, 26% found once. Per germline, CDR1 SGHVS and CDR2 FNYEAQ. This CDR3 has 14 amino acids. This sample is drawn from a study of T cell repertoires in cytomegalovirus infection. As for the study in general: It was the public TCR beta signatures that indicated both CMV infection and matching HLA type. Study-wide results and limits: What dominated the ex vivo response were HLA-C-restricted CMV-specific TCR beta clonotypes.

The material sequenced was PBMCs. The genes are TRBV7-6 and TRBJ2-7, with 9 bases that match TRBD1. The TCR sequence derives from a human donor in good health (CMV status not recorded). Some clones in this sample may be carry-over from other donors' samples. Here the CDR3 reads CASSPRDRAYGQYF. In DNA, the CDR3 is TGTGCCAGCAGCCCCCGGGACAGGGCCTACGGGCAGTACTTC.